One and the same sample provided the 11 T cell receptor beta chains below, sequenced in a study of blood T cell repertoires in COVID-19. Sequencing was performed with immunoSEQ multiplex PCR; in TCRdb, only in-frame clones are kept and a portion is missing. Among about 130,000 clones, roughly four fifths were seen once, and the ten largest hold under 9.5%. Sequences were obtained from PBMCs or T cells enriched from blood (not recorded which). These receptors all come from a man aged 45-65 years who had recovered from COVID-19.

This chain links TRBV7-2 with TRBJ1-4; TRBD1 matches at 7 bases. The CDR3 spans 17 residues. J gave up 0 bases and V 5 bases, and 9 bases lay outside the gene matches. The germline CDR1 and CDR2 sequences are SGHTA and FQGNSA. The CDR3 nucleotides read TGTGCCAGCAGCCCTACCTCGGGACAGACAACTAATGAAAAACTGTTTTTT. Amino acid sequence: CASSPTSGQTTNEKLFF.

The chain employs TRBV3-1 (or the pseudogene TRBV3-2) and TRBJ2-5, with TRBD1 matching over 9 bases. CDR1 LGHDT and CDR2 YNNKEL come from the germline V gene (reference sequence). V trimming: 3 bases; J trimming: 7 bases; junction bases outside the gene matches: 9. This CDR3 is 15 amino acids long. The CDR3: CASSQVMDRGATQYF. The CDR3 region has the DNA TGTGCCAGCAGCCAGGTGATGGACAGGGGAGCGACCCAGTACTTC.

The rearrangement uses TRBV30 and TRBJ2-1; D is perhaps TRBD2 (5 bases). The CDR3 is made up of 13 amino acids. V shed 3 bases and J shed 4 bases, with 10 bases lying between them. Germline CDR1 and CDR2: GTSNPN and SVGIG (reference sequence). The CDR3 is CAWRVEGYNEQFF. The CDR3 DNA sequence: TGTGCCTGGAGGGTTGAGGGATACAATGAGCAGTTCTTC.

This clone was seen a few times. The V and J genes are TRBV15 and TRBJ1-1; D remains unclear. Germline CDR1 reads LNHNV; CDR2 reads YYDKDF (reference sequence). Trimming removed 0 bases from V and 8 bases from J, with 13 bases in between. This CDR3 has 14 residues. CDR3 in amino acids: CATSRDRRLPEAFF. The CDR3 bases are TGTGCCACCAGCAGAGATAGGAGGTTACCCGAAGCTTTCTTT.

The genes are TRBV7-2 and TRBJ2-7; D perhaps matches TRBD1 (6 bases). Germline V gene data show CDR1 as SGHTA and CDR2 as FQGNSA. The CDR3 has 16 residues. Trimming stripped 5 bases from V and 0 bases from J, with 17 bases between. CDR3 region: CASSPDLGGPSYEQYF. For the CDR3, the DNA is TGTGCCAGCAGCCCGGACCTTGGGGGCCCCTCCTACGAGCAGTACTTC. Filled out from reference TRBV7-2 and TRBJ2-7, the complete variable domain reads GAGVSQSPSNKVTEKGKDVELRCDPISGHTALYWYRQSLGQGLEFLIYFQGNSAPDKSGLPSDRFSAERTGGSVSTLTIQRTQQEDSAVYLCASSPDLGGPSYEQYFGPGTRLTVT.

A few counts support this clone. This rearrangement joins TRBV27 to TRBJ1-6; D is unclear. The length of the CDR3 is 13 residues. Germline V gene data show CDR1 as MNHEY and CDR2 as SMNVEV (reference sequence). V lost 6 bases to trimming and J lost 10 bases, with 13 bases between them. The CDR3 reads CASSLQIDSPLHF. In DNA form, the CDR3 reads TGTGCCAGCAGCCTACAGATTGACTCACCCCTCCACTTT.

The chain uses TRBV6-2 or TRBV6-3 and TRBJ1-2, with a possible D match to TRBD1 (6 bases). Germline values: CDR1 MNHEY, CDR2 SVGEGT. V was pared by 5 bases and J by 0 bases, with 10 bases between. This CDR3 is 14 amino acids long. The CDR3 DNA follows: TGTGCCAGCAGTGGGGGCCAAGCTAACTATGGCTACACCTTC. Its translation is CASSGGQANYGYTF.

In the case of this clone: The sample carries other DNA sequences with the same CDR3. This chain links TRBV27 with TRBJ2-2; a weak D match, TRBD2 (5 bases). The CDR3 consists of 15 residues. Germline V gene data show CDR1 as MNHEY and CDR2 as SMNVEV (reference sequence). V was shortened by 1 base and J by 4 bases, with 10 bases between the two germline ends. CDR3 sequence (DNA): TGTGCCAGCAGTTTATACGATCGGGGCACCGGGGAGCTGTTTTTT. Protein product: CASSLYDRGTGELFF.

V is TRBV30 and J is TRBJ2-1; D possibly corresponds to TRBD1 (5 bases). Germline lookup yields CDR1 GTSNPN and CDR2 SVGIG (reference sequence). The CDR3 totals 14 residues. V dropped 0 bases and J dropped 7 bases, with 13 bases sitting between them. Here the CDR3 DNA reads TGTGCCTGGAGTGTAGCCAGGGTAGGAAATGAGCAGTTCTTC. This translates into CAWSVARVGNEQFF.

Note on this clone: The germline gene is not matched at one end of the junction; a read error may be the cause. The rearrangement links TRBV7-7 to TRBJ2-5; perhaps TRBD1 as D (6 bases). Germline CDR1 SSHAT, CDR2 FNYEAQ (reference sequence). This CDR3 has 13 residues. CDR3 bases: TGTGCTAGCAGCACTACAGGGCACGAGACCCAGTACTTC. As protein: CASSTTGHETQYF.

This chain connects TRBV25-1 to TRBJ2-7, with 10 bases lining up with TRBD1. CDR1 is MGHDK, CDR2 SYGVNS, per germline. V dropped 6 bases and J dropped 4; count of bases not matched to a gene: 3. CDR3 size: 13 residues. The CDR3 loop reads CASSRDRGYEQYF. Written as DNA, the CDR3 is TGTGCCAGCAGCCGGGACAGGGGTTACGAGCAGTACTTC.